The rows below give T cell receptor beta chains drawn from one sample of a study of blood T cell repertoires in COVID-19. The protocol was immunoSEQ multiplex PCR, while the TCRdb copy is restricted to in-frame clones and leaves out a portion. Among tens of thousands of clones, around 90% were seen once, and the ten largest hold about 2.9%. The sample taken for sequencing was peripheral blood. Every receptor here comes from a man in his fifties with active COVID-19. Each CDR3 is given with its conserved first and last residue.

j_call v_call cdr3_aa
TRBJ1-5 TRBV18 CASSRGENQPQHF
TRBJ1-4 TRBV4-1 CASSQDPPGINEKLFF
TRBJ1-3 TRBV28 CASLRRGSGNTIYF
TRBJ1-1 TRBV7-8 CASSRYRALMNTEAFF
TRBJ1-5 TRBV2 CASSEKENRNQPQHF
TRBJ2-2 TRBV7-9 CASSFSTGELFF
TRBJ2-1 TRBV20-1 CSARRVDEQFF
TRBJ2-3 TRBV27 CASSPTSVSTDTQYF
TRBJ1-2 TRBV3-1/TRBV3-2 CASSLRTGGPVSYGYTF
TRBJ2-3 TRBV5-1 CASSASRGQRGKDTQYF
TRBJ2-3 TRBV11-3 CASSLASGGPTKYF
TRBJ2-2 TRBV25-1 CASTQKNTGELFF
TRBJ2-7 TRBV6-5 CASSFGTGGYEQYF
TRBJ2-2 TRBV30 CAWGTDHAGELFF
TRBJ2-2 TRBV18 CASSRTGGNTGELFF
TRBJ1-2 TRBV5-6 CASSFLGDYGYTF
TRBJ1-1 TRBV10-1 CASSDYRGQGSEAFF
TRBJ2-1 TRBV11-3 CASSPSPTSYNEQFF
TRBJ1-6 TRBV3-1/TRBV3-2 CASSQDLNPLGSPLHF
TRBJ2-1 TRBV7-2 CASSSRVADNEQFF
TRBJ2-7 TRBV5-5 CVSSLAPRTGGYEQYF